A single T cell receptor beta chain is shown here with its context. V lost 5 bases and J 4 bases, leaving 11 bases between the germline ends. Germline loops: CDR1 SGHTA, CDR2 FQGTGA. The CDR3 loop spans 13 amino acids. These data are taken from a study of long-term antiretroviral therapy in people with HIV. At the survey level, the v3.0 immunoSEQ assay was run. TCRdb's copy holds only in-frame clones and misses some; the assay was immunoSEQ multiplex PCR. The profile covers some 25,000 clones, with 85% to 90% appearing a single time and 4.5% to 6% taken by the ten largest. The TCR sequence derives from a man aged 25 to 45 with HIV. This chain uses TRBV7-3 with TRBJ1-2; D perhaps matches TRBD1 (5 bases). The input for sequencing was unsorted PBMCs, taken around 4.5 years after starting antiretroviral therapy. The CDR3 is CASSPGGGYGYTF. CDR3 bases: TGTGCCAGCAGCCCTGGGGGGGGCTATGGCTACACCTTC.